This T cell receptor (beta chain) originates from a study of cytomegalovirus exposure and HLA in healthy donors. The study's findings and limits: The study had only CMV serostatus as immune exposure information.

Comment on this clone: The antigen is undetermined.

Vbeta (60) and Jbeta (13) primers were used in the PCR. Per the study methods: Among the unique TCR beta chains that a later analysis counted, about 84 million in all, roughly 10 million were shared. This table comes from immunoSEQ multiplex PCR, and its TCRdb copy is limited to in-frame clones, with some not included. The V and J calls and clone size were taken over from that table, and D and trimming were inferred from the DNA. Here the sample spans approximately 130,000 clones, about 77% being singletons. The sequence derives from a man in his forties or fifties in good health and CMV-seronegative. Sequencing was carried out using PBMCs.

In DNA form, the CDR3 reads TGTGCCAGCAGTGAAGAAGTAGCGGTATACAATGAGCAGTTCTTC. It codes for CASSEEVAVYNEQFF. The chain combines TRBV2 with TRBJ2-1; D is perhaps TRBD2 (6 bases). The CDR3 sequence is 15 residues long. Germline CDR1 SNHLY, CDR2 FYNNEI. V was shortened by 1 base and J by 4 bases, with 11 bases between the two germline ends.